The rows below give T cell receptor beta chains drawn from one sample of a study of beta chain features in type 1 diabetes. Only in-frame clones appear in the TCRdb table, and some are missing; sequencing was by immunoSEQ multiplex PCR. Seen here are around 250,000 clones, about 14% observed once, and the top ten hold 0.015% to 0.02%. Sequencing was performed on naive CD4+ T cells from blood. These receptors were taken from a man aged 25-45 years with type 1 diabetes. Each CDR3 is given without its conserved first and last residue. The D gene is left open where the match is weak.

D gene: -
V gene: TRBV5-1
CDR3 protein: ASSAQQETQY

D gene: -
V gene: TRBV19
CDR3 protein: ASSRDEKLF

D gene: TRBD1
V gene: TRBV5-6
CDR3 protein: ASRQGYYNEQF

D gene: -
V gene: TRBV5-1
CDR3 protein: ASSLRPQANTEAF

D gene: TRBD1
V gene: TRBV29-1
CDR3 protein: SVVTGGNQPQH

D gene: -
V gene: TRBV15
CDR3 protein: ATSRGLEVDIQY

D gene: TRBD1
V gene: TRBV29-1
CDR3 protein: SVGGGQGAF

D gene: TRBD2
V gene: TRBV30
CDR3 protein: AWIRVSGGPSSYNEQF

D gene: TRBD2
V gene: TRBV15
CDR3 protein: ATSRDSGRGAEQY

D gene: -
V gene: TRBV5-1
CDR3 protein: ASMSDGTGELF

D gene: TRBD2
V gene: TRBV11-2
CDR3 protein: ASSLLAGGTYTQY

D gene: TRBD2
V gene: TRBV6-5
CDR3 protein: ASRTGTSTNTQY

D gene: -
V gene: TRBV5-4
CDR3 protein: ASSLVAGSSTDTQY

D gene: TRBD1
V gene: TRBV19
CDR3 protein: ASSKTGNSNQPQH

D gene: TRBD1
V gene: TRBV7-2
CDR3 protein: ASSPRTGGYQETQY

D gene: TRBD1
V gene: TRBV15
CDR3 protein: ATSRLDRAQY

D gene: TRBD2
V gene: TRBV9
CDR3 protein: ASSVGRTSGQETQY

D gene: -
V gene: TRBV27
CDR3 protein: ASSAGYEQY

D gene: -
V gene: TRBV25-1
CDR3 protein: ASRGTGFSTDTQY

D gene: -
V gene: TRBV20-1
CDR3 protein: SAFEYQPQH

D gene: -
V gene: TRBV7-2
CDR3 protein: ASRLTVYQETQY

D gene: -
V gene: TRBV5-1
CDR3 protein: ASSLLGGTEAF

D gene: -
V gene: TRBV11-3
CDR3 protein: ASSLTRGTDTQY

D gene: -
V gene: TRBV30
CDR3 protein: AWRALLGPLNTEAF

D gene: -
V gene: TRBV19
CDR3 protein: ASSIDHGDEAF

D gene: TRBD2
V gene: TRBV7-9
CDR3 protein: ASSRKREGLNEQF

D gene: TRBD1
V gene: TRBV6-6
CDR3 protein: ASTAAGTGNPPLH

D gene: -
V gene: TRBV7-9
CDR3 protein: ASSLSGVGGYT

D gene: TRBD1
V gene: TRBV19
CDR3 protein: ASRDRDQPQH

D gene: TRBD2
V gene: TRBV5-1
CDR3 protein: ASSSGLAPDTQY

D gene: TRBD1
V gene: TRBV30
CDR3 protein: AWSAGTGNEQY

D gene: -
V gene: TRBV7-9
CDR3 protein: ASSFGADTGELF

D gene: -
V gene: TRBV12-5
CDR3 protein: ASGSWGTSYEQY

D gene: -
V gene: TRBV5-4
CDR3 protein: ASSSPGTSYEQY

D gene: TRBD2
V gene: TRBV7-2
CDR3 protein: ASSLRRGGVETQY

D gene: TRBD2
V gene: TRBV10-3
CDR3 protein: AISVGTSGVPDTQY

D gene: -
V gene: TRBV5-1
CDR3 protein: ASSLGSGQQETQY

D gene: TRBD1
V gene: TRBV5-1
CDR3 protein: ASSSDRGNGYT

D gene: TRBD2
V gene: TRBV5-4
CDR3 protein: ASSLSYLSGGEETQY

D gene: TRBD1
V gene: TRBV27
CDR3 protein: ASSLDPDRGMNTEAF

D gene: TRBD1
V gene: TRBV28
CDR3 protein: ASSRQGGNGYT

D gene: TRBD1
V gene: TRBV19
CDR3 protein: ASSRQGEHYNEQF

D gene: -
V gene: TRBV5-4
CDR3 protein: ASSLGPSAQY

D gene: TRBD1
V gene: TRBV18
CDR3 protein: ASSPFDRANGYT

D gene: TRBD2
V gene: TRBV5-4
CDR3 protein: ASSLAGAYNEQF

D gene: -
V gene: TRBV18
CDR3 protein: ASSPLGSPETQY

D gene: TRBD2
V gene: TRBV5-1
CDR3 protein: ASSPPGGAQETQY

D gene: -
V gene: TRBV4-2
CDR3 protein: ASSPGGEDTEAF

D gene: -
V gene: TRBV18
CDR3 protein: ASSSDRISEAF

D gene: -
V gene: TRBV7-9
CDR3 protein: ASSLAYEAF

D gene: TRBD2
V gene: TRBV10-3
CDR3 protein: AIREGTSGADTQY

D gene: -
V gene: TRBV10-3
CDR3 protein: AISSGANVLT

D gene: TRBD1
V gene: TRBV11-2
CDR3 protein: ASSPTTQQGATGEQY

D gene: TRBD1
V gene: TRBV7-9
CDR3 protein: ASSRGQVMFTDTQY

D gene: TRBD2
V gene: TRBV11-2
CDR3 protein: ASSPGTSGAYEQY

D gene: -
V gene: TRBV6-5
CDR3 protein: ASSYQGWYTEAF

D gene: TRBD2
V gene: TRBV5-1
CDR3 protein: ASGTSDDEQF